These 6 T cell receptor beta chains share one sample of origin, sequenced in a study of T cell responses to AZD1222 COVID-19 vaccine. The data were produced by immunoSEQ multiplex PCR, yet TCRdb's version contains in-frame clones alone and is incomplete. The profile covers about 140,000 clones, with over 90% appearing a single time and around 2.3% taken by the ten largest. The sequencing used peripheral blood, collected on day 0 of AZD1222 vaccination. Receptors were obtained from an adult in good health.

The chain employs TRBV6-2 or TRBV6-3 and TRBJ2-7; 10 nucleotides line up with TRBD2. CDR1 and CDR2 (germline): MNHEY, SVGEGT. The CDR3 is 15 amino acids. J lost 0 bases, V lost 4 bases, and 3 bases had no gene match. Here the CDR3 reads CASSSGLASSYEQYF. The CDR3 DNA sequence: TGTGCCAGCAGTTCGGGACTAGCGAGCTCCTACGAGCAGTACTTC.

This rearrangement joins TRBV6-5 to TRBJ2-2; D not certain. Germline CDR1 and CDR2: MNHEY and SVGAGI. The CDR3 runs to 15 residues. V dropped 1 base and J dropped 1 base, with 7 bases sitting between them. In DNA form, the CDR3 reads TGTGCCAGCAGTTACTTTGGGGAGAACACCGGGGAGCTGTTTTTT. It specifies CASSYFGENTGELFF.

The CDR3 loop is CASSPQGTGSGNTIYF. In nucleotides, the CDR3 is TGTGCCAGCAGTCCTCAGGGGACCGGCTCTGGAAACACCATATATTTT. V gene TRBV2 combines with J gene TRBJ1-3; D is possibly TRBD1 (6 bases). From germline, CDR1 is SNHLY and CDR2 FYNNEI. The CDR3 length is 16 residues. Between the trimmed V and J ends, which lost 5 bases and 0 bases, there was a span of 14 bases.

The chain employs TRBV7-9 and TRBJ2-7; no firm D call. The CDR3 is made up of 12 amino acids. V was cut by 5 bases and J by 6 bases, with 11 bases left in between. From germline, CDR1 is SEHNR and CDR2 FQNEAQ (reference sequence). The CDR3 sequence is CASSQLGSEQYF. In DNA form, the CDR3 reads TGTGCCAGCAGCCAATTGGGAAGCGAGCAGTACTTC.

The rearrangement links TRBV5-1 to TRBJ2-7; 9 bases are a match to TRBD1. Germline-derived CDR1 and CDR2 are SGHRS and YFSETQ. J gave up 2 bases and V 3 bases, and 3 bases lay outside the gene matches. The CDR3 runs 14 residues. DNA of the CDR3: TGCGCCAGCAGCTCGACAGGGGGGGCCTACGAGCAGTACTTC. It codes for CASSSTGGAYEQYF.

The V and J genes are TRBV7-9 and TRBJ2-3, with D perhaps matching TRBD2 (5 bases). In germline, CDR1 is SEHNR, CDR2 FQNEAQ (reference sequence). The CDR3 is made up of 16 amino acids. V was cut by 6 bases and J by 0 bases, with 16 bases left in between. The CDR3 protein is CASRWSGSTSTDTQYF. CDR3 sequence (DNA): TGTGCCAGCAGATGGAGCGGAAGTACTAGCACAGATACGCAGTATTTT. Full variable domain (remainder filled in from reference TRBV7-9 and TRBJ2-3): DTGVSQNPRHKITKRGQNVTFRCDPISEHNRLYWYRQTLGQGPEFLTYFQNEAQLEKSRLLSDRFSAERPKGSFSTLEIQRTEQGDSAMYLCASRWSGSTSTDTQYFGPGTRLTVL.